One TCR beta chain is described in this entry. The sample originates from a study of blood T cell repertoires in COVID-19. The wider study: Samples came from the United States, Italy and Spain, spanning acute and convalescent COVID-19. T cells, B-cell-depleted T cells, or PBMCs supplied cDNA or gDNA.

Germline assignment: CDR1 SEHNR and CDR2 FQNEAQ (reference sequence). The germline V and J ends were trimmed by 5 bases and 2 bases, with 16 bases remaining between them. The CDR3 loop spans 16 amino acids. The protocol was immunoSEQ multiplex PCR, while the TCRdb copy is restricted to in-frame clones and leaves out a portion. The sample contains fewer than 90,000 clones, 75% to 90% of which appear only once. The sequence derives from a human donor in a cohort sampled during active COVID-19. The sequenced material came from peripheral blood. The chain employs TRBV7-9 and TRBJ1-3; TRBD1 is a possible D gene (5 bases). CDR3 DNA: TGTGCCAGCAGCGCCGGCGGGACCGCCCCTGGAAACACCATATATTTT. Its translation: CASSAGGTAPGNTIYF.